A selection of T cell receptor beta chains follows, all from one sample in a study of blood T cell repertoires in COVID-19. The repertoire was sequenced with immunoSEQ multiplex PCR; TCRdb's copy has only in-frame clones and lacks some. The table includes a few hundred thousand clones, about 87% detected once. The specimen sequenced was peripheral blood. All receptors come from a woman in her seventies with active or convalescent COVID-19. Both conserved end residues are part of each CDR3. Each record gives: CDR3 DNA, CDR3 protein, clone size, V gene, J gene, D gene. A D gene is named only where the DNA matches it firmly. Only some rows state a clone size, as once, few, many or a class for expanded clones.

TGTGCCAGCAGTGGTCCAGGCTACGAGCAGTACTTC	CASSGPGYEQYF	once	TRBV2	TRBJ2-7	-
TGTGCCAGCAGCTTTAGCGAAGAGACCCAGTACTTC	CASSFSEETQYF	few	TRBV7-2	TRBJ2-5	-
TGTGCCAGCAGTTTTAACAGCGGAAACACCATATATTTT	CASSFNSGNTIYF	-	TRBV27	TRBJ1-3	-
TGTGCCAGCAGCTTTGGCCCCTCTGAAGAGACCCAGTACTTC	CASSFGPSEETQYF	-	TRBV5-4	TRBJ2-5	-
TGTGCCAGTAGTCTCGACAGCTCCTTTGGAAACACCATATATTTT	CASSLDSSFGNTIYF	-	TRBV19	TRBJ1-3	-
TGTGCCAGCACCTTTGGACAGGGGTTAGGGGAACTGTTTTTT	CASTFGQGLGELFF	once	TRBV3-1/TRBV3-2	TRBJ1-4	TRBD1
TGCGTCGTGGGGGGAATTAGCACAGATACGCAGTATTTT	CVVGGISTDTQYF	-	TRBV10-2	TRBJ2-3	-
TGTGCCAGCAGCTTAGATAGCGGGGTTGACTACGAGCAGTACTTC	CASSLDSGVDYEQYF	-	TRBV7-2	TRBJ2-7	TRBD2
TGTGCCACCAGTGACCGGACAGGAGGAGGGAATCAGCCCCAGCATTTT	CATSDRTGGGNQPQHF	-	TRBV24-1	TRBJ1-5	TRBD1
TGTGCCAGTACGGGGGGGACAAATAATTCACCCCTCCACTTT	CASTGGTNNSPLHF	-	TRBV19	TRBJ1-6	-
TGCGCCAGCAGCCAGGTAGTAAATGAAAAACTGTTTTTT	CASSQVVNEKLFF	-	TRBV4-1	TRBJ1-4	-
TGTGCCAGCAGCTTAGGAACTAGCGGGGGGTCGACCGGGGAGCTGTTTTTT	CASSLGTSGGSTGELFF	-	TRBV7-6	TRBJ2-2	TRBD2
TGTGCCAGCAGTCCCTTGAGACAATCAGCTTTCTTT	CASSPLRQSAFF	-	TRBV3-1/TRBV3-2	TRBJ1-1	-
TGTGCCAGCAGCGTAGGTGGTCAGGACTTTAACTATGGCTACACCTTC	CASSVGGQDFNYGYTF	-	TRBV9	TRBJ1-2	-
TGTGCCAGCTCCCGGATGGGACAGCAAGAGACCCAGTACTTC	CASSRMGQQETQYF	-	TRBV18	TRBJ2-5	TRBD1
TGTGCCAGCATTAGTGGGGGGTCCTATAATTCACCCCTCCACTTT	CASISGGSYNSPLHF	-	TRBV28	TRBJ1-6	-
TGCGCCAGCAGCCAAGAAAATCCCGCGACTAGCGGGGGGCTCAATGAGCAGTTCTTC	CASSQENPATSGGLNEQFF	once	TRBV4-1	TRBJ2-1	TRBD2
TGTGCCAGCAGAGGGACTGGCTCCTACAATGAGCAGTTCTTC	CASRGTGSYNEQFF	-	TRBV2	TRBJ2-1	-
TGTGCCAGCAGCTTAGTCTTGAGCGGGGGGGCGAATACGCAGTATTTT	CASSLVLSGGANTQYF	-	TRBV7-2	TRBJ2-3	TRBD2
TGCAGCGTTGAGGCTTCAAAAGAGACCCAGTACTTC	CSVEASKETQYF	-	TRBV29-1	TRBJ2-5	-
TGTGCCAGCAGCCCTTTCCGGGGGGTGGGGTCCTACGAGCAGTACTTC	CASSPFRGVGSYEQYF	few	TRBV6-2/TRBV6-3	TRBJ2-7	TRBD2
TGTGCCAGTAAGGAATCGGGACTGGTTAATGAAAAACTGTTTTTT	CASKESGLVNEKLFF	-	TRBV19	TRBJ1-4	-
TGTGCCAGCTCGTACAGGGCAGAGATAGGTTACACCTTC	CASSYRAEIGYTF	-	TRBV25-1	TRBJ1-2	-
TGTGCCAGGGACAGACAAGAATTCTATGGCTACACCTTC	CARDRQEFYGYTF	-	TRBV21-1	TRBJ1-2	-
TGCAGCGTTGTACAGGGACCCGGGCATGGCTACACCTTC	CSVVQGPGHGYTF	-	TRBV29-1	TRBJ1-2	-
TGTGCCAGTAGTATACCAGGGGTATATGGCTACACCTTC	CASSIPGVYGYTF	-	TRBV19	TRBJ1-2	-
TGTGCCACATACCTGACAGGGGCGGTCGGCTACACCTTC	CATYLTGAVGYTF	-	TRBV12-3/TRBV12-4	TRBJ1-2	TRBD1
TGTGCCAGCGGGGCAAGGGATGGCTCTGGAAACACCATATATTTT	CASGARDGSGNTIYF	few	TRBV5-4	TRBJ1-3	-
TGTGCCAGTAGTATCCCAGGAAGTGAAGCTTTCTTT	CASSIPGSEAFF	-	TRBV19	TRBJ1-1	-
TGTGCCAGCAGCCCCTCGGGAGCCCCTGGAGGTGAAAAACTGTTTTTT	CASSPSGAPGGEKLFF	few	TRBV7-9	TRBJ1-4	-